The 28 T cell receptor beta chains in this list originate from one sample, sequenced in a study of radiation and T cells in renal cell carcinoma. Repertoires were generated with immunoSEQ multiplex PCR, while TCRdb's copy carries only in-frame clones and drops some. The data contain 60,000 or so clones, approximately 80% of them seen just once; the ten biggest clones take up approximately 7%. Documented time point: blood 4 weeks post-SBRT, at nephrectomy. Treatment defined: 15 Gy SBRT to primary tumor, nephrectomy 4 weeks later. Sequencing was performed on blood, taken from a patient whose treatment included radiotherapy and nephrectomy. The receptor set was obtained from a man in his sixties with renal cell carcinoma.

This chain links TRBV6-5 with TRBJ1-1; D remains unclear. The CDR3 length is 14 residues. V was pared by 3 bases and J by 3 bases, with 11 bases between. Germline assignment: CDR1 MNHEY and CDR2 SVGAGI. CDR3 residues: CASSYAGLDTEAFF. CDR3 nucleotide sequence: TGTGCCAGCAGTTATGCCGGGCTAGACACTGAAGCTTTCTTT.

The V and J genes are TRBV11-2 and TRBJ1-4; D is uncertain. CDR1 SGHAT and CDR2 FQNNGV come from the germline V gene. The CDR3 extends over 13 amino acids. V dropped 3 bases and J dropped 2 bases, with 4 bases sitting between them. The CDR3 nucleotides are TGTGCCAGCAGCTTTAGCACTAATGAAAAACTGTTTTTT. Translated, it gives CASSFSTNEKLFF. Based on the CDR3 plus reference TRBV11-2 and TRBJ1-4, the full variable domain is EAGVAQSPRYKIIEKRQSVAFWCNPISGHATLYWYQQILGQGPKLLIQFQNNGVVDDSQLPKDRFSAERLKGVDSTLKIQPAKLEDSAVYLCASSFSTNEKLFFGSGTQLSVL.

The genes are TRBV23-1 and TRBJ2-4; no clear D gene. TRBV23-1 is known as an ORF, though its function is uncertain. The CDR3 has 17 amino acids. V lost 6 bases, J lost 0 bases, and 18 bases lay in between. CDR3 bases: TGCGCCAGCAGCCTATTCAAAAAGGTAATAGCCAAAAACATTCAGTACTTC. It specifies CASSLFKKVIAKNIQYF.

V is TRBV21-1 and J is TRBJ2-6; the table's D gene call, TRBD2, was not cross checked with the DNA. TRBV21-1 is classified as a pseudogene. The CDR3 contains 15 residues. The CDR3 nucleotides read TGTGCCAGCAGCAAAAGTAGAGCGGGGGCCAACGTCCTGACTTTC. Protein product: CASSKSRAGANVLTF.

The chain uses TRBV19 and TRBJ1-4; D is possibly TRBD1 (6 bases). The CDR3 extends over 13 amino acids. In germline, CDR1 is LNHDA, CDR2 SQIVND (reference sequence). Trimming took 3 bases from V and 16 from J, leaving 18 bases between them. The chain's CDR3 is CASSITAEQGPFF. CDR3 nucleotide sequence: TGTGCCAGTAGTATCACAGCTGAACAGGGTCCGTTTTTT.

The rearrangement uses TRBV6-1 and TRBJ1-2, with a tentative D call TRBD1 (5 bases). The CDR3 consists of 13 residues. In germline, CDR1 is MNHNS, CDR2 SASEGT. Between the trimmed V and J ends, which lost 2 bases and 5 bases, there was a span of 9 bases. CDR3 coding DNA: TGTGCCAGCAGTGAAATAGGGACGTATGGCTACACCTTC. It yields the protein CASSEIGTYGYTF.

This sequence joins TRBV9 and TRBJ2-1; 13 bases match TRBD2. Germline V gene lookup returns CDR1 SGDLS and CDR2 YYNGEE. CDR3 length: 16 amino acids. Losses at the gene ends were 8 bases for V and 1 base for J; bases not matched to a gene: 6. CDR3 loop: CASTSGGASSYNEQFF. The CDR3 nucleotides read TGTGCCAGTACTAGCGGGGGGGCTTCGTCCTACAATGAGCAGTTCTTC.

The chain has TRBV18 and TRBJ2-3; no clear D. The germline CDR1 and CDR2 sequences are KGHSH and LQKENI. The CDR3 runs to 16 residues. The V gene lost 2 bases and the J gene lost 0 bases, with 12 bases spanning the gap. CDR3 protein: CASSPGAQVSTDTQYF. CDR3 sequence (DNA): TGTGCCAGCTCACCAGGAGCTCAAGTGAGCACAGATACGCAGTATTTT. The full variable domain, rest sourced from reference TRBV18 and TRBJ2-3, is NAGVMQNPRHLVRRRGQEARLRCSPMKGHSHVYWYRQLPEEGLKFMVYLQKENIIDESGMPKERFSAEFPKEGPSILRIQQVVRGDSAAYFCASSPGAQVSTDTQYFGPGTRLTVL.

This sequence joins TRBV2 and TRBJ1-5, with no clear D. The length of the CDR3 is 14 residues. The germline CDR1 and CDR2 sequences are SNHLY and FYNNEI. Trimming took 1 base from V and 5 from J, leaving 9 bases between them. CDR3 nucleotide sequence: TGTGCCAGCAGTGAAGGGGGAATACATCAGCCCCAGCATTTT. It specifies CASSEGGIHQPQHF.

V usage is TRBV6-1 and J usage is TRBJ1-1; D ambiguous. Germline CDR1 and CDR2: MNHNS and SASEGT. The CDR3 spans 13 residues. Trimming left V 7 bases short and J 6 bases short, with 15 bases between. This chain's CDR3 is CASKPMGVPEAFF. As DNA, the CDR3 is TGTGCCAGCAAACCAATGGGAGTCCCTGAAGCTTTCTTT.

The rearrangement links TRBV11-3 to TRBJ2-7; perhaps TRBD1 as D (5 bases). CDR3 length equals 15 residues. Germline assignment: CDR1 SGHNT and CDR2 YENEEA. V gave up 4 bases and J gave up 2 bases, with 15 bases separating them. The CDR3 DNA reads as TGTGCCAGCAGCTCATTTACGTCAGGGACCTACGAGCAGTACGTC. This gives the protein CASSSFTSGTYEQYV.

This chain uses TRBV7-8 with TRBJ2-5, with 9 bases identical to TRBD2. Germline-derived CDR1 and CDR2 are SGHVS and FQNEAQ. The CDR3 consists of 14 residues. J gave up 5 bases and V 7 bases, and 8 bases lay outside the gene matches. As DNA, the CDR3 is TGTGCCAGCATCCCCTTTAGCGGGAGTGAGACCCAGTACTTC. Translation gives CASIPFSGSETQYF.

V is TRBV10-1 and J is TRBJ2-2; 7 bases are a match to TRBD2. The CDR3 runs to 15 residues. The trim removed 0 bases at V and 5 bases at J, leaving 3 bases unmatched. Germline V gene sequence: CDR1 WNHNN, CDR2 SYGVQD (reference sequence). The CDR3 DNA follows: TGCGCCAGCAGTGAGTCACTAGCGCCGACCGGGGAGCTGTTTTTT. Translating it yields CASSESLAPTGELFF.

The chain has TRBV9 and TRBJ2-2, with D perhaps TRBD1 (6 bases). The CDR3 totals 16 residues. Germline CDR1 reads SGDLS; CDR2 reads YYNGEE. V shed 0 bases and J shed 6 bases, with 15 bases lying between them. This CDR3 reads CASSVASTGRAGELFF. The CDR3 nucleotides are TGTGCCAGCAGCGTAGCCTCCACAGGGCGGGCCGGGGAGCTGTTTTTT.

This clone appeared a single time. As DNA, the CDR3 is TGTGCCAGCAGCTTAGATCCCCTGACTAGCGGGGTCCAAGAGACCCAGTACTTC. Translation: CASSLDPLTSGVQETQYF. This chain links TRBV7-2 with TRBJ2-5; TRBD2 matches at 11 bases. CDR3 length equals 18 residues. Germline loops: CDR1 SGHTA, CDR2 FQGNSA. With 1 base clipped from V and 1 base from J, the junction kept 8 bases outside the gene matches.

The chain recombines TRBV19 with TRBJ1-4; D uncertain. CDR3 size: 12 residues. The V end lost 2 bases, the J end lost 6 bases, and 4 bases lay between the germline ends. The germline V gene encodes CDR1 LNHDA and CDR2 SQIVND (reference sequence). CDR3 coding DNA: TGTGCCAGTAGTATACGGGATGAAAAACTGTTTTTT. Amino acids: CASSIRDEKLFF.

This chain uses TRBV6-5 with TRBJ2-1; D uncertain. Trimming removed 0 bases at V and 5 bases at J, with 5 bases between. Looked up from germline, CDR1 is MNHEY and CDR2 is SVGAGI. There are 13 residues in the CDR3. This CDR3 reads CASSYSDNNEQFF. CDR3 bases: TGTGCCAGCAGTTACTCAGACAACAATGAGCAGTTCTTC.

The chain combines TRBV5-6 with TRBJ2-5; the D gene could be TRBD1 or TRBD2 (6 bases each). This CDR3 is 13 amino acids long. CDR1 is SGHDT and CDR2 is YYEEEE in the germline V gene. With 2 bases removed from V and 5 bases from J, the gap between germline ends came to 10 bases. CDR3 sequence reads: CASSLGGGETQYF. CDR3 sequence (DNA): TGTGCCAGCAGCTTAGGGGGAGGCGAGACCCAGTACTTC.

This chain links TRBV5-1 with TRBJ2-7, with a possible D match to TRBD2 (6 bases). The ends were cut back, 0 bases at V and 2 bases at J, with 12 bases in the middle. Germline CDR1 is SGHRS and CDR2 is YFSETQ. CDR3 size: 15 residues. The CDR3 here is CASSLGGLSTYEQYF. In DNA form, the CDR3 reads TGCGCCAGCAGCTTGGGGGGACTGTCAACCTACGAGCAGTACTTC.

This clone has a single count. CDR3 in amino acids: CASSLVSGTDGNEQFF. In DNA, the CDR3 is TGTGCCAGCAGCTTAGTATCAGGGACAGACGGAAATGAGCAGTTCTTC. The rearrangement uses TRBV11-3 and TRBJ2-1; 7 bases match TRBD1. CDR3 length equals 16 residues. Germline assignment: CDR1 SGHNT and CDR2 YENEEA. With V trimmed by 1 base and J by 7 bases, 10 bases remained unmatched.

DNA of the CDR3: TGTGCCAGCAGTCAAACCCGACCTGGAGAAGGCCTGAACACTGAAGCTTTCTTT. This translates into CASSQTRPGEGLNTEAFF. The chain recombines TRBV27 with TRBJ1-1; D is unresolved. Between the trimmed V and J ends, which lost 5 bases and 0 bases, there was a span of 22 bases. CDR3 length: 18 residues. Germline CDR1 and CDR2: MNHEY and SMNVEV (reference sequence).

The CDR3 bases are TGTGCCAGTAGTACCGGCAGTTCCAGCTCCTACGAGCAGTACTTC. It codes for CASSTGSSSSYEQYF. The chain recombines TRBV19 with TRBJ2-7; D remains ambiguous. V was trimmed by 4 bases and J by 0 bases, leaving 13 bases between them. This CDR3 region has 15 residues. In germline, CDR1 is LNHDA, CDR2 SQIVND (reference sequence).

On this clone itself: An end of the junction differs from the germline gene, which may be a read error. The chain combines TRBV4-1 with TRBJ2-6, with D unclear. The CDR3 consists of 18 residues. Germline V CDR1 and CDR2: MGHRA, YSYEKL. CDR3 sequence reads: CASGQDIVGASGANVLTF. As DNA, the CDR3 is TGCGCCAGCGGCCAAGATATTGTGGGCGCCTCTGGGGCCAACGTCCTGACTTTC.

The chain links TRBV19 to TRBJ2-1, with D possibly being TRBD2 (6 bases). This CDR3 is 16 amino acids long. Between the trimmed V and J ends, which lost 5 bases and 2 bases, there was a span of 16 bases. From germline, CDR1 is LNHDA and CDR2 SQIVND (reference sequence). For the CDR3, the DNA is TGTGCCAGTAGTCTAGCTAGCGTACTAGCCTACAATGAGCAGTTCTTC. This codes for CASSLASVLAYNEQFF.

J is TRBJ2-7 and V is TRBV14; D gene unclear. The length of the CDR3 is 15 residues. Trimming took 4 bases from V and 2 from J, leaving 15 bases between them. Looked up from germline, CDR1 is SGHDN and CDR2 is FVKESK. The CDR3 DNA reads TGTGCCAGCAGCCTCCGTTCTTCCGCTGCCTACGAGCAGTACGTC. Translation: CASSLRSSAAYEQYV.

This chain connects TRBV19 to TRBJ2-4, with 8 bases identical to TRBD1. Germline-derived CDR1 and CDR2 are LNHDA and SQIVND (reference sequence). The V and J ends lost 4 bases and 1 base, in that order; junction bases with no gene match: 12. This CDR3 region has 18 residues. The CDR3 reads CASSKPGQGGLAKNIQYF. The CDR3 coding sequence is TGTGCCAGTAGTAAACCCGGACAGGGTGGCTTGGCCAAAAACATTCAGTACTTC.

This sequence joins TRBV6-5 and TRBJ2-5, with 8 bases fitting TRBD2. Germline V gives CDR1 MNHEY, CDR2 SVGAGI. There are 16 residues in the CDR3. Unmatched junction bases numbered 9, after V lost 4 bases and J lost 2 bases. DNA for the CDR3: TGTGCCAGCAGTTCGGTCAGCGGGGGCGGTCAAGAGACCCAGTACTTC. Its translation: CASSSVSGGGQETQYF.

The rearrangement uses TRBV7-6 and TRBJ2-2; D not certain. The germline CDR1 and CDR2 sequences are SGHVS and FNYEAQ. This CDR3 comprises 12 residues. Trimming shortened V by 4 bases and J by 7 bases, and 7 bases separated the two germline ends. The CDR3 loop is CASSSVGGELFF. The CDR3 DNA is TGTGCCAGCAGCTCGGTGGGCGGGGAGCTGTTTTTT. Supplemented by reference TRBV7-6 and TRBJ2-2, the full variable domain reads GAGVSQSPRYKVTKRGQDVALRCDPISGHVSLYWYRQALGQGPEFLTYFNYEAQQDKSGLPNDRFSAERPEGSISTLTIQRTEQRDSAMYRCASSSVGGELFFGEGSRLTVL.